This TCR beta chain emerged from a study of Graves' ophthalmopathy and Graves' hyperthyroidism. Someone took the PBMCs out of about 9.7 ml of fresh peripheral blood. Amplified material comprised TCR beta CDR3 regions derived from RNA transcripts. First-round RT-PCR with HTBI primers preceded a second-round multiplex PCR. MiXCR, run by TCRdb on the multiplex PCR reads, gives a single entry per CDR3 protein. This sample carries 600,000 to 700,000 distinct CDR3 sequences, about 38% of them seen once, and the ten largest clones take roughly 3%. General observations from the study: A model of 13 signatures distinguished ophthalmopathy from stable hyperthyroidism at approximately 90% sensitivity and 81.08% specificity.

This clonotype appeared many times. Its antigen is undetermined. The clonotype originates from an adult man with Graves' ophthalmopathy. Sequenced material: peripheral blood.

The DNA of the CDR3 is TGCGCCAGCAGCTCCGCCGGGACAGTTCCCTACGAGCAGTACTTC. Its protein product is CASSSAGTVPYEQYF. This rearrangement joins TRBV5-1 to TRBJ2-7; 7 nucleotides agree with TRBD1. With V trimmed by 3 bases and J by 2 bases, 8 bases remained unmatched. Looked up from germline, CDR1 is SGHRS and CDR2 is YFSETQ. This CDR3 has 15 amino acids.